The TCR beta chain described here comes from a study of early T cells in non-severe SARS-CoV-2 infection. Background on the study: Sequencing of unsorted whole blood was done on bulk RNA, leaving chains unpaired.

General observations from the study: Using VDJdb, the matching emphasized anti-spike CD8 responses while missing private and CD4 specificities.

This clonotype has a count of ten or more. Its specificity is unknown. This CDR3 spans 12 amino acids. V lost 6 bases, J lost 5 bases, and 11 bases lay in between. The V gene's germline CDR1 is DFQATT and CDR2 SNEGSKA (reference sequence). Individually, cDNA molecules had unique molecular identifiers attached to them. TCRdb redid the calling of the 5' RACE reads with MiXCR, one entry per CDR3 protein. In the table there are approximately 69,000 distinct CDR3 sequences, around a tenth of which are singletons. V gene TRBV20-1 combines with J gene TRBJ2-1; D may be TRBD1 or TRBD2 (5 bases each). The receptor was derived from an adult who was a healthcare worker with PCR-confirmed SARS-CoV-2 infection or an uninfected control (not recorded which). The sample consisted of whole blood. The CDR3 DNA follows: TGCAGTGCATCCGGGACCAACAATGAGCAGTTCTTC. This encodes CSASGTNNEQFF.